Following are 17 T cell receptor beta chains from one sample sequenced in a study of T cells in Graves' hyperthyroidism and ophthalmopathy. What was amplified from RNA transcripts were TCR beta CDR3 regions. TCR CDR3 regions were first amplified by RT-PCR with HTBI primers. TCRdb independently ran MiXCR on the multiplex PCR reads; one entry per CDR3 protein. The sample lists 350,000 to 450,000 distinct CDR3 sequences; approximately 17% were seen once. Sequencing was carried out using blood. The receptors come from a woman in her thirties with Graves' hyperthyroidism that later progressed to Graves' ophthalmopathy.

This clonotype has at least ten counts. V and J are TRBV12-3 or TRBV12-4 and TRBJ1-1, with TRBD1 matching over 7 bases. The CDR3 contains 16 residues. V gave up 5 bases and J gave up 0 bases; unmatched junction bases: 9. The CDR3 is CASSPPKDRMNTEAFF. CDR3 sequence (DNA): TGTGCCAGCAGTCCCCCGAAGGACAGGATGAACACTGAAGCTTTCTTT.

This sequence joins TRBV6-1 and TRBJ2-7, with unresolved D. The V and J ends lost 0 bases and 2 bases respectively, with 17 bases between them. Germline V lookup: CDR1 MNHNS, CDR2 SASEGT. There are 17 residues in the CDR3. The CDR3 reads CASSEALYVLLTYEQYF. CDR3 nucleotides: TGTGCCAGCAGTGAAGCGCTTTATGTCCTACTGACCTACGAGCAGTACTTC.

This clonotype has a count of ten or more. The gene calls are TRBV6-1 and TRBJ2-1; D ambiguous. Germline CDR1 is MNHNS and CDR2 is SASEGT. Trimming shortened V by 6 bases and J by 5 bases, and 11 bases separated the two germline ends. This CDR3 has 13 residues. Written as DNA, the CDR3 is TGTGCCAGCAGCCCCCTTTGGGACAATGAGCAGTTCTTC. It yields the protein CASSPLWDNEQFF.

This clonotype occurred many times. The gene calls are TRBV6-2 or TRBV6-3 and TRBJ2-3; D remains ambiguous. This CDR3 has 15 amino acids. CDR1 and CDR2 from the germline V gene are MNHEY and SVGEGT. The ends were cut back, 0 bases at V and 5 bases at J, with 12 bases in the middle. Here the CDR3 DNA reads TGTGCCAGCAGTTACTCTATCCTGGCCGGAGATACGCAGTATTTT. Amino acid sequence: CASSYSILAGDTQYF.

This rearrangement joins TRBV6-1 to TRBJ1-6; D is unclear. The CDR3 totals 16 residues. With 6 bases removed from V and 4 bases from J, the gap between germline ends came to 16 bases. Germline-derived CDR1 and CDR2 are MNHNS and SASEGT. The CDR3 reads CASSTWSAVYNSPLHF. CDR3 sequence (DNA): TGTGCCAGCAGCACCTGGTCCGCCGTATATAATTCACCCCTCCACTTT.

This clonotype was counted many times. The chain couples TRBV20-1 to TRBJ2-7, with 10 bases matching TRBD2. There are 14 residues in the CDR3. In germline, CDR1 is DFQATT, CDR2 SNEGSKA (reference sequence). The trim removed 5 bases at V and 2 bases at J, leaving 6 bases unmatched. The CDR3 loop reads CSARRLAGTYEQYF. As DNA, the CDR3 is TGCAGTGCTCGAAGACTAGCGGGTACCTACGAGCAGTACTTC.

This clonotype was seen repeatedly, ten times or more. The CDR3 bases are TGTGCCACCAGGGTTGACTCCTCCTCCTACGAGCAGTACTTC. Its protein product is CATRVDSSSYEQYF. The chain employs TRBV10-3 and TRBJ2-7; a possible D gene is TRBD1 (5 bases). V gave up 10 bases and J gave up 0 bases, with 16 bases separating them. CDR3 length equals 14 residues. Germline values: CDR1 ENHRY, CDR2 SYGVKD.

Concerning this clonotype: Given a much more abundant clone one base away, this may be a read error. The chain uses TRBV24-1 and TRBJ2-3; D call uncertain. The CDR3 loop spans 15 amino acids. From germline, CDR1 is KGHDR and CDR2 SFDVKD. CDR3 bases: TGTTCCACCAGGCGGTCGGGCAGAGACACAGATACGCAGTATTTT. It is translated as CSTRRSGRDTDTQYF.

This clonotype was counted a few times. This rearrangement joins TRBV6-1 to TRBJ1-5; no reliable D call. Germline CDR1 MNHNS, CDR2 SASEGT. The CDR3 loop spans 17 amino acids. Deletions cut 2 bases from V and 7 bases from J, with 21 bases between. The CDR3 sequence is CASSERVGIRWGQPQHF. CDR3 sequence (DNA): TGTGCCAGCAGTGAAAGGGTCGGGATCCGTTGGGGACAGCCCCAGCATTTT.

The genes are TRBV12-3 or TRBV12-4 and TRBJ1-2; unclear D gene. This CDR3 spans 10 amino acids. V lost 11 bases, J lost 9 bases, and 13 bases lay in between. The CDR3 nucleotides are TGTGCCGGCGGCTGGAGTAGCTACACCTTC. It codes for CAGGWSSYTF.

The table lists this clonotype with a few counts. The chain links TRBV5-1 to TRBJ2-2, with 8 bases that match TRBD1. This CDR3 is built from 13 residues. The germline CDR1 and CDR2 sequences are SGHRS and YFSETQ. The ends lost 10 bases at V and 5 bases at J; junction bases unmatched: 7. CDR3 amino acids: CACGQGTTGELFF. The CDR3 coding sequence is TGCGCCTGCGGACAGGGTACGACCGGGGAGCTGTTTTTT.

V is TRBV19 and J is TRBJ1-5; D not certain. CDR3 length: 15 residues. Trimming cost V 0 bases and J 3 bases, with 9 bases left between them. Germline V gives CDR1 LNHDA, CDR2 SQIVND (reference sequence). The CDR3 nucleotides are TGTGCCAGTAGTATAGACGGCAGTCCCAATCAGCCCCAGCATTTT. Translated, it gives CASSIDGSPNQPQHF.

This clonotype occurred many times. This rearrangement joins TRBV27 to TRBJ2-7; 8 nucleotides agree with TRBD1. Germline CDR1 is MNHEY and CDR2 is SMNVEV (reference sequence). CDR3 length: 15 amino acids. With V trimmed by 2 bases and J by 2 bases, 5 bases remained unmatched. As DNA, the CDR3 is TGTGCCAGCAGTTTAAAGGGGGACAGGACCTACGAGCAGTACTTC. Translated: CASSLKGDRTYEQYF.

This clonotype was counted many times. J is TRBJ2-1 and V is TRBV11-3; TRBD1 agrees at 8 bases. V was pared by 0 bases and J by 0 bases, with 10 bases of the junction left unmatched. This CDR3 is 19 amino acids long. Germline V gene sequence: CDR1 SGHNT, CDR2 YENEEA. The CDR3, as DNA: TGTGCCAGCAGCTTAGAGTGGACAGGGTCCGGGCCCTCCTACAATGAGCAGTTCTTC. Protein sequence: CASSLEWTGSGPSYNEQFF.

The sample holds many counts of this clonotype. The chain uses TRBV10-2 and TRBJ2-1, with TRBD1 as a possible D gene (7 bases). There are 15 residues in the CDR3. Germline values: CDR1 WSHSY, CDR2 SAAADI. V lost 6 bases and J 4 bases, leaving 16 bases between the germline ends. The CDR3 protein is CASRLGGGGYNEQFF. CDR3 DNA: TGCGCCAGCAGATTAGGAGGGGGCGGGTACAATGAGCAGTTCTTC.

In its sample, this clonotype was seen many times. V is TRBV27 and J is TRBJ1-1; tentatively, D is TRBD1 (6 bases). Germline assignment: CDR1 MNHEY and CDR2 SMNVEV (reference sequence). V lost 0 bases and J 0 bases, leaving 8 bases between the germline ends. The CDR3 is 15 amino acids. CDR3 in amino acids: CASSLSAGVNTEAFF. The CDR3 DNA sequence: TGTGCCAGCAGTTTATCGGCAGGGGTGAACACTGAAGCTTTCTTT.

J is TRBJ1-2 and V is TRBV19; perhaps TRBD1 as D (6 bases). The CDR3 is made up of 16 amino acids. The germline V gene has CDR1 LNHDA and CDR2 SQIVND (reference sequence). The germline V and J ends were trimmed by 2 bases and 4 bases, with 17 bases remaining between them. The CDR3 sequence is CASSIFEDRRVYGYTF. As DNA, the CDR3 is TGTGCCAGTAGTATATTTGAGGACAGACGTGTCTATGGCTACACCTTC.